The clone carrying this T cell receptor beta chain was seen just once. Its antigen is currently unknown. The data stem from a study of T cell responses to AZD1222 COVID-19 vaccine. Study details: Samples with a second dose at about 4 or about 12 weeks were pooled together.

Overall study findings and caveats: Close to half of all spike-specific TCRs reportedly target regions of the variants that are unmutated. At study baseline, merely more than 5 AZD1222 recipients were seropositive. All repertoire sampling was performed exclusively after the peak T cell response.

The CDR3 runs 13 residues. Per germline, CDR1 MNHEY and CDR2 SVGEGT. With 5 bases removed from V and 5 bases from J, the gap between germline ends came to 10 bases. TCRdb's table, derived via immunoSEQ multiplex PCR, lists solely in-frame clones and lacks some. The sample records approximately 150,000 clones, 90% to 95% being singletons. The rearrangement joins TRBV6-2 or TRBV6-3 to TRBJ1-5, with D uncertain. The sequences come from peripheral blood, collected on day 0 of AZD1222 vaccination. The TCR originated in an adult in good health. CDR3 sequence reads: CASSTQIHQPQHF. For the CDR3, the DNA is TGTGCCAGCAGTACACAGATCCATCAGCCCCAGCATTTT.